The next 28 T cell receptor beta chains were all read from a single sample in a study of blood T cell repertoires in COVID-19. Clones were sequenced by immunoSEQ multiplex PCR, and TCRdb holds only the in-frame ones, with some missing. Of 250,000 or so clones in the sample, 70% to 90% were seen once. Sequencing input: peripheral blood. These receptors were taken from a woman aged 40-49 years who had recovered from COVID-19.

The genes are TRBV12-3 or TRBV12-4 and TRBJ2-2; D is unresolved. Trimming stripped 1 base from V and 7 bases from J, with 7 bases between. The CDR3 contains 13 residues. The CDR3: CASSLGQVGELFF. Written as DNA, the CDR3 is TGTGCCAGCAGTTTAGGGCAAGTCGGGGAGCTGTTTTTT.

This chain connects TRBV11-3 to TRBJ1-2, with D tentatively TRBD1 (5 bases). The V and J ends lost 3 bases and 5 bases respectively, with 7 bases between them. The germline V gene has CDR1 SGHNT and CDR2 YENEEA. The CDR3 totals 12 residues. DNA for the CDR3: TGTGCCAGCAGCTTGGACAATTATGGCTACACCTTC. Protein: CASSLDNYGYTF.

This clone was seen more than once but under ten times. The J gene is TRBJ2-1, the V gene TRBV6-5; D is uncertain. Germline assignment: CDR1 MNHEY and CDR2 SVGAGI. V dropped 3 bases and J dropped 8 bases, with 8 bases sitting between them. The CDR3 sequence is 12 residues long. This chain's CDR3 is CASSYRQDEQFF. In DNA form, the CDR3 reads TGTGCCAGCAGTTATCGTCAGGATGAGCAGTTCTTC.

This clone was observed once. The CDR3 spells CASSLNGGSANEKLFF. The CDR3, as DNA: TGCGCCAGCAGCTTGAACGGGGGTAGCGCTAATGAAAAACTGTTTTTT. The chain has TRBV5-1 and TRBJ1-4; maybe TRBD1 (5 bases). This CDR3 region has 16 residues. V lost 1 base and J lost 3, with 13 bases in between. Germline loops: CDR1 SGHRS, CDR2 YFSETQ.

The rearrangement uses TRBV6-2 or TRBV6-3 and TRBJ1-1, with no clear D. Germline V lookup: CDR1 MNHEY, CDR2 SVGEGT. The CDR3 is 13 amino acids. The V end lost 2 bases, the J end lost 6 bases, and 10 bases lay between the germline ends. CDR3 sequence: CASSYVVESEAFF. The CDR3 DNA reads TGTGCCAGCAGTTACGTGGTGGAGTCTGAAGCTTTCTTT.

The chain employs TRBV27 and TRBJ1-2; weak D call: TRBD1 (5 bases). Germline CDR1 MNHEY, CDR2 SMNVEV (reference sequence). This CDR3 comprises 15 residues. Trimming removed 5 bases from V and 4 bases from J, with 17 bases in between. In DNA, the CDR3 is TGTGCCAGCAGTCCCCGGGCGGGGGGTCCCTATGGCTACACCTTC. Protein product: CASSPRAGGPYGYTF.

This chain connects TRBV4-3 to TRBJ2-7; tentative D call: TRBD2 (5 bases). The CDR3 sequence is 14 residues long. Germline V gene data show CDR1 as LGHNA and CDR2 as YSLEER. V lost 0 bases to trimming and J lost 7 bases, with 13 bases between them. The CDR3 sequence: CASSQDRGAVEQYF. The DNA of the CDR3 is TGCGCCAGCAGCCAAGATCGGGGTGCCGTGGAGCAGTACTTC.

The genes are TRBV24-1 and TRBJ1-1; maybe TRBD1 (6 bases). Trimming removed 4 bases at V and 5 bases at J, with 10 bases between. The germline V gene has CDR1 KGHDR and CDR2 SFDVKD. The CDR3 is 13 amino acids. The CDR3 bases are TGTGCCACCAGTGACCACCAGGGGACTGAAGCTTTCTTT. This translates into CATSDHQGTEAFF.

This rearrangement joins TRBV7-8 to TRBJ1-1; 12 bases agree with TRBD1. The V and J ends lost 5 bases and 8 bases, in that order; junction bases with no gene match: 6. The CDR3 runs to 14 residues. Germline V gene sequence: CDR1 SGHVS, CDR2 FQNEAQ. CDR3 residues: CASSPSGQGAEAFF. The CDR3 region has the DNA TGTGCCAGCAGCCCTTCGGGACAGGGGGCGGAAGCTTTCTTT. The full variable domain, in which reference TRBV7-8 and TRBJ1-1 provide the parts outside the CDR3, is GAGVSQSPRYKVAKRGQDVALRCDPISGHVSLFWYQQALGQGPEFLTYFQNEAQLDKSGLPSDRFFAERPEGSVSTLKIQRTQQEDSAVYLCASSPSGQGAEAFFGQGTRLTVV.

The chain employs TRBV5-6 and TRBJ2-7, with D unclear. There are 14 residues in the CDR3. Germline CDR1 SGHDT, CDR2 YYEEEE. V was cut by 0 bases and J by 3 bases, with 10 bases left in between. CDR3 coding DNA: TGTGCCAGCAGCTTGGGTGGCGGTGTCTACGAGCAGTACGTC. Amino acids: CASSLGGGVYEQYV.

The gene calls are TRBV27 and TRBJ2-5; TRBD2 matches 9 bases. The V gene's germline CDR1 is MNHEY and CDR2 SMNVEV (reference sequence). Trimming cost V 5 bases and J 5 bases; bases outside gene matches: 9. The CDR3 loop spans 15 amino acids. CDR3 sequence: CASSPGVAGVETQYF. Here the CDR3 DNA reads TGTGCCAGCAGTCCGGGGGTAGCGGGAGTGGAGACCCAGTACTTC.

The chain uses TRBV5-1 and TRBJ2-7; 13 nucleotides match TRBD2. J lost 5 bases, V lost 5 bases, and 13 bases had no gene match. This CDR3 contains 17 residues. The germline V gene encodes CDR1 SGHRS and CDR2 YFSETQ. Here the CDR3 reads CASRRGLAGWSNHEQYF. CDR3 bases: TGCGCCAGCAGACGGGGACTAGCGGGATGGTCTAACCACGAGCAGTACTTC.

The chain has TRBV6-6 and TRBJ1-3; D uncertain. V was trimmed by 4 bases and J by 8 bases, leaving 15 bases between them. In germline, CDR1 is MNHNY, CDR2 SVGAGI (reference sequence). The CDR3 is made up of 14 amino acids. As DNA, the CDR3 is TGTGCCAGCAGTTCCAGACCAGAGGGCTACACCATATATTTT. Encoded protein: CASSSRPEGYTIYF.

The chain employs TRBV19 and TRBJ2-6; 7 nucleotides line up with TRBD1. CDR3 length: 17 residues. In germline, CDR1 is LNHDA, CDR2 SQIVND (reference sequence). After removal of 7 bases from V and 0 bases from J, the junction contained 9 bases not matched to a gene. CDR3 nucleotide sequence: TGTGCCAGTACAGGGGGTTACGCTCTCTCTGGGGCCAACGTCCTGACTTTC. This gives the protein CASTGGYALSGANVLTF.

The rearrangement joins TRBV5-4 to TRBJ1-4; TRBD1 is a possible D gene (6 bases). The CDR3 sequence is 15 residues long. V was shortened by 0 bases and J by 7 bases, with 13 bases between the two germline ends. The germline V gene has CDR1 SGHNT and CDR2 YYREEE (reference sequence). Written as DNA, the CDR3 is TGTGCCAGCAGCTTGGCAGGGGCTGGGGGTGAAAAACTGTTTTTT. Protein: CASSLAGAGGEKLFF. The whole variable domain, filled in from reference TRBV5-4 and TRBJ1-4, reads ETGVTQSPTHLIKTRGQQVTLRCSSQSGHNTVSWYQQALGQGPQFIFQYYREEENGRGNFPPRFSGLQFPNYSSELNVNALELDDSALYLCASSLAGAGGEKLFFGSGTQLSVL.

This clone was seen more than once but under ten times. The chain carries TRBV7-2 and TRBJ2-7; TRBD2 aligns across 7 bases. With V trimmed by 4 bases and J by 4 bases, 13 bases remained unmatched. This CDR3 region has 16 residues. Germline CDR1 reads SGHTA; CDR2 reads FQGNSA. The CDR3 DNA follows: TGTGCCAGCAGCTCCCAACTGGGGGGAGGGGTATACGAGCAGTACTTC. Its translation is CASSSQLGGGVYEQYF. Full variable domain (outside the CDR3, taken from reference TRBV7-2 and TRBJ2-7): GAGVSQSPSNKVTEKGKDVELRCDPISGHTALYWYRQSLGQGLEFLIYFQGNSAPDKSGLPSDRFSAERTGGSVSTLTIQRTQQEDSAVYLCASSSQLGGGVYEQYFGPGTRLTVT.

On this clone: An end of the junction does not agree with germline; a read error may underlie this. This sequence joins TRBV7-9 and TRBJ2-7; a possible D gene is TRBD2 (5 bases). Germline-derived CDR1 and CDR2 are SEHNR and FQNEAQ (reference sequence). This CDR3 is built from 8 residues. CDR3 residues: CASRGGVF. In DNA form, the CDR3 reads TGTGCCAGCAGAGGAGGCGTCTTC.

The CDR3 loop reads CASSMAGQGAYEQYF. In DNA, the CDR3 is TGTGCCAGTAGTATGGCCGGGCAGGGGGCCTACGAGCAGTACTTC. The gene calls are TRBV19 and TRBJ2-7; 7 bases agree with TRBD1. Unmatched junction bases numbered 7, after V lost 3 bases and J lost 2 bases. Germline V CDR1 and CDR2: LNHDA, SQIVND (reference sequence). The CDR3 loop spans 15 amino acids. Variable domain in full (rest from reference TRBV19 and TRBJ2-7): DGGITQSPKYLFRKEGQNVTLSCEQNLNHDAMYWYRQDPGQGLRLIYYSQIVNDFQKGDIAEGYSVSREKKESFPLTVTSAQKNPTAFYLCASSMAGQGAYEQYFGPGTRLTVT.

The DNA of the CDR3 is TGCGCCAGCAGCCAAGAGTACGGTCAGCCCCAGCATTTT. Encoded protein: CASSQEYGQPQHF. This chain links TRBV4-1 with TRBJ1-5; D unclear. The CDR3 extends over 13 amino acids. CDR1 and CDR2 from the germline V gene are MGHRA and YSYEKL. The V gene lost 0 bases and the J gene lost 6 bases, with 6 bases spanning the gap.

About this clone: At the DNA level, this CDR3 is encoded by other sequences in the same sample as well. The chain has TRBV19 and TRBJ2-3, with TRBD2 matching 7 bases. The V segment lost 7 bases and the J segment 3 bases; nucleotides outside the gene matches: 7. This CDR3 is built from 14 residues. The germline gives CDR1 LNHDA, CDR2 SQIVND (reference sequence). CDR3 coding DNA: TGTGCCAGTACCCCCGGACTAGGTACAGATACGCAGTATTTT. Amino acid sequence: CASTPGLGTDTQYF.

Details on this clone: Other DNA sequences of this sample code for an identical CDR3. This chain connects TRBV30 to TRBJ2-3; 16 nucleotides align to TRBD2. The CDR3 totals 16 residues. Trimming cost V 0 bases and J 4 bases; bases outside gene matches: 1. CDR1 and CDR2 (germline): GTSNPN, SVGIG (reference sequence). The CDR3 bases are TGTGCCTGGAGTGTGGGACTAGCGGGAGGGGCAGATACGCAGTATTTT. As protein: CAWSVGLAGGADTQYF.

V and J are TRBV3-1 (or the pseudogene TRBV3-2) and TRBJ1-3; the D gene is possibly TRBD1 (5 bases). The CDR3 runs to 17 residues. CDR1 and CDR2 from the germline V gene are LGHDT and YNNKEL (reference sequence). The V and J ends lost 1 base and 0 bases respectively, with 13 bases between them. The CDR3 here is CASSQGRGGLSGNTIYF. The DNA for the CDR3 is TGTGCCAGCAGCCAAGGGCGGGGGGGTCTCTCTGGAAACACCATATATTTT.

The rearrangement links TRBV7-9 to TRBJ2-2; D gene unclear. The CDR3 consists of 13 residues. The germline V and J ends were trimmed by 1 base and 4 bases, with 4 bases remaining between them. The germline V gene has CDR1 SEHNR and CDR2 FQNEAQ (reference sequence). The CDR3 region is CASSLGITGELFF. In DNA form, the CDR3 reads TGTGCCAGCAGCTTAGGTATCACCGGGGAGCTGTTTTTT.

The chain has TRBV7-9 and TRBJ2-7, with TRBD1 as a possible D gene (5 bases). The germline CDR1 and CDR2 sequences are SEHNR and FQNEAQ (reference sequence). The ends were cut back, 5 bases at V and 0 bases at J, with 20 bases in the middle. CDR3 length: 17 amino acids. DNA for the CDR3: TGTGCCAGCAGCCCCCCACGTGGGGCCCCCAGCTCCTACGAGCAGTACTTC. Its protein product is CASSPPRGAPSSYEQYF.

V usage is TRBV27 and J usage is TRBJ1-2, with D maybe TRBD1 (6 bases). The germline V gene encodes CDR1 MNHEY and CDR2 SMNVEV (reference sequence). Trimming pared 7 bases from V and 7 bases from J, leaving 13 bases between. The CDR3 runs to 12 residues. CDR3 nucleotide sequence: TGTGCCAGCACCGGGGGGGCGGGTGGCTACACCTTC. Translated: CASTGGAGGYTF.

The chain carries TRBV11-2 and TRBJ2-1, with TRBD1 matching 9 bases. Germline values: CDR1 SGHAT, CDR2 FQNNGV. J lost 6 bases, V lost 6 bases, and 9 bases had no gene match. There are 15 residues in the CDR3. The CDR3 sequence: CASRLGTGFSNEQFF. Here the CDR3 DNA reads TGTGCCAGCAGGCTTGGGACAGGGTTTTCCAATGAGCAGTTCTTC.

The gene calls are TRBV11-3 and TRBJ2-1; D remains unclear. The CDR3 contains 15 residues. With 5 bases removed from V and 2 bases from J, the gap between germline ends came to 13 bases. Germline V gene sequence: CDR1 SGHNT, CDR2 YENEEA. CDR3 coding DNA: TGTGCCAGCAGCAGCTTCGAGAATCCCTACAATGAGCAGTTCTTC. Translated, it gives CASSSFENPYNEQFF.

This chain uses TRBV11-2 with TRBJ1-2; D possibly corresponds to TRBD1 (6 bases). This CDR3 is 15 amino acids long. Germline loops: CDR1 SGHAT, CDR2 FQNNGV. V lost 5 bases, J lost 4 bases, and 17 bases lay in between. CDR3 DNA sequence: TGTGCCAGCAGCCCGCCCGGGGGGGGCGCCTATGGCTACACCTTC. Translated: CASSPPGGGAYGYTF.